These T cell receptor beta chains were read from a single sample in a study of regulatory T cells in long-lasting Graves disease. TCRdb reprocessed the multiplex PCR reads via MiXCR and lists one record per CDR3 protein. The data show fewer than 400,000 distinct CDR3 sequences, around 20% seen once. The sample consisted of peripheral blood mononuclear cells (PBMCs), taken when the disease was refractory, from a patient treated with antithyroid drugs. The receptors shown here come from a female donor with Graves disease. CDR3s include the opening cysteine and the closing phenylalanine or tryptophan. D genes are given only for firm matches. Clone size is not always given. Where it is, it says once, few, many or a class for expanded clones.

clone_size j_call v_call d_call cdr3_aa cdr3_nt
NA TRBJ2-2 TRBV5-1 TRBD2 CASSSGGLAGGTTGELFF TGCGCCAGCAGCTCCGGTGGGTTAGCGGGAGGGACCACCGGGGAGCTGTTTTTT
NA TRBJ2-5 TRBV27 NA CASSSFAYQETQYF TGTGCCAGCAGTTCGTTTGCTTATCAAGAGACCCAGTACTTC
many TRBJ1-4 TRBV10-1 NA CASSEMTGSFEKLFF TGCGCCAGCAGCGAGATGACAGGCTCATTCGAAAAACTGTTTTTT
many TRBJ1-1 TRBV7-2 NA CASSRQFEAFF TGTGCCAGCAGCCGACAGTTTGAAGCTTTCTTT
NA TRBJ2-1 TRBV2 TRBD2 CASSPPPSGRAHEQFF TGTGCCAGCAGTCCCCCCCCTAGCGGGAGGGCCCATGAGCAGTTCTTC
NA TRBJ2-5 TRBV10-3 TRBD2 CAIGVAGGKETQYF TGTGCCATCGGGGTAGCGGGAGGGAAAGAGACCCAGTACTTC
many TRBJ1-5 TRBV6-1 NA CASGDNSNQPQHF TGTGCCAGCGGGGACAATAGCAATCAGCCCCAGCATTTT
NA TRBJ2-7 TRBV7-9 NA CASSSGTTGYSSLYEQYF TGTGCCAGCAGCTCGGGGACCACAGGGTACTCCTCTCTGTACGAGCAGTACTTC
NA TRBJ1-1 TRBV9 NA CASSSRTQGYGATEAFF TGTGCCAGCAGCTCACGGACCCAAGGGTATGGGGCCACTGAAGCTTTCTTT
many TRBJ1-1 TRBV12-3/TRBV12-4 TRBD1 CASTLRTGASTEAFF TGTGCCAGCACCCTTAGGACAGGGGCTAGCACTGAAGCTTTCTTT
NA TRBJ2-7 TRBV18 TRBD1 CASSPLRGLHEQYF TGTGCCAGCTCACCTCTCAGGGGGCTACACGAGCAGTACTTC
NA TRBJ1-1 TRBV7-2 TRBD1 CASSSQYRGWGTEAFF TGTGCCAGCAGCTCTCAATACAGGGGATGGGGCACTGAAGCTTTCTTT
NA TRBJ2-1 TRBV12-5 TRBD2 CASGFRAGEAYNEQFF TGTGCTAGTGGTTTTCGTGCGGGAGAGGCCTACAATGAGCAGTTCTTC
NA TRBJ1-2 TRBV29-1 NA CSVPGYTF TGCAGCGTCCCGGGCTACACCTTC
many TRBJ2-5 TRBV11-2 NA CASSLLIVTDETQYF TGTGCCAGCAGCTTACTCATTGTGACTGACGAGACCCAGTACTTC
NA TRBJ2-3 TRBV12-3/TRBV12-4 TRBD2 CASSLMSSGRGTDTQYF TGTGCCAGCAGTTTAATGAGTAGCGGGAGAGGCACAGATACGCAGTATTTT
many TRBJ2-3 TRBV12-3/TRBV12-4 NA CASGGGPEQYF TGTGCCAGCGGGGGAGGACCAGAGCAGTATTTT
NA TRBJ2-1 TRBV10-1 TRBD2 CASSEGLAGVNEQFF TGCGCCAGCAGTGAGGGGCTAGCGGGAGTGAATGAGCAGTTCTTC
once TRBJ2-2 TRBV6-2/TRBV6-3 TRBD2 CASRPGTSGISTGELFF TGTGCCAGCCGCCCTGGGACTAGCGGGATTTCGACCGGGGAGCTGTTTTTT